This note documents a single TCR beta chain sequence. The source of the sample is a study of cytomegalovirus exposure and HLA in healthy donors. Study overall: Per a later analysis, the approximately 700 first-cohort and over 90 validation repertoires shared one platform.

Method: immunoSEQ multiplex PCR; TCRdb's copy keeps in-frame clones and lacks some. The table lists more than 90,000 clones, 70% to 90% of them singletons. This CDR3 is 14 amino acids long. Germline CDR1 reads SGHRS; CDR2 reads YFSETQ. The J segment lost 6 bases and the V segment lost 4 bases, leaving 7 bases of the junction unmatched. The donors formed part of the roughly 110-subject validation cohort, distinct from the roughly 630-subject first cohort. The chain combines TRBV5-1 with TRBJ2-7; TRBD1 matches 10 bases. The source material was PBMCs. The sequence derives from a man aged 18-30 years in good health and CMV-seropositive. The CDR3 loop is CASSPGQGKAEQYF. For the CDR3, the DNA is TGCGCCAGCAGCCCGGGACAGGGGAAAGCCGAGCAGTACTTC. The full variable domain, its missing parts supplied by reference TRBV5-1 and TRBJ2-7, is KAGVTQTPRYLIKTRGQQVTLSCSPISGHRSVSWYQQTPGQGLQFLFEYFSETQRNKGNFPGRFSGRQFSNSRSEMNVSTLELGDSALYLCASSPGQGKAEQYFGPGTRLTVT.